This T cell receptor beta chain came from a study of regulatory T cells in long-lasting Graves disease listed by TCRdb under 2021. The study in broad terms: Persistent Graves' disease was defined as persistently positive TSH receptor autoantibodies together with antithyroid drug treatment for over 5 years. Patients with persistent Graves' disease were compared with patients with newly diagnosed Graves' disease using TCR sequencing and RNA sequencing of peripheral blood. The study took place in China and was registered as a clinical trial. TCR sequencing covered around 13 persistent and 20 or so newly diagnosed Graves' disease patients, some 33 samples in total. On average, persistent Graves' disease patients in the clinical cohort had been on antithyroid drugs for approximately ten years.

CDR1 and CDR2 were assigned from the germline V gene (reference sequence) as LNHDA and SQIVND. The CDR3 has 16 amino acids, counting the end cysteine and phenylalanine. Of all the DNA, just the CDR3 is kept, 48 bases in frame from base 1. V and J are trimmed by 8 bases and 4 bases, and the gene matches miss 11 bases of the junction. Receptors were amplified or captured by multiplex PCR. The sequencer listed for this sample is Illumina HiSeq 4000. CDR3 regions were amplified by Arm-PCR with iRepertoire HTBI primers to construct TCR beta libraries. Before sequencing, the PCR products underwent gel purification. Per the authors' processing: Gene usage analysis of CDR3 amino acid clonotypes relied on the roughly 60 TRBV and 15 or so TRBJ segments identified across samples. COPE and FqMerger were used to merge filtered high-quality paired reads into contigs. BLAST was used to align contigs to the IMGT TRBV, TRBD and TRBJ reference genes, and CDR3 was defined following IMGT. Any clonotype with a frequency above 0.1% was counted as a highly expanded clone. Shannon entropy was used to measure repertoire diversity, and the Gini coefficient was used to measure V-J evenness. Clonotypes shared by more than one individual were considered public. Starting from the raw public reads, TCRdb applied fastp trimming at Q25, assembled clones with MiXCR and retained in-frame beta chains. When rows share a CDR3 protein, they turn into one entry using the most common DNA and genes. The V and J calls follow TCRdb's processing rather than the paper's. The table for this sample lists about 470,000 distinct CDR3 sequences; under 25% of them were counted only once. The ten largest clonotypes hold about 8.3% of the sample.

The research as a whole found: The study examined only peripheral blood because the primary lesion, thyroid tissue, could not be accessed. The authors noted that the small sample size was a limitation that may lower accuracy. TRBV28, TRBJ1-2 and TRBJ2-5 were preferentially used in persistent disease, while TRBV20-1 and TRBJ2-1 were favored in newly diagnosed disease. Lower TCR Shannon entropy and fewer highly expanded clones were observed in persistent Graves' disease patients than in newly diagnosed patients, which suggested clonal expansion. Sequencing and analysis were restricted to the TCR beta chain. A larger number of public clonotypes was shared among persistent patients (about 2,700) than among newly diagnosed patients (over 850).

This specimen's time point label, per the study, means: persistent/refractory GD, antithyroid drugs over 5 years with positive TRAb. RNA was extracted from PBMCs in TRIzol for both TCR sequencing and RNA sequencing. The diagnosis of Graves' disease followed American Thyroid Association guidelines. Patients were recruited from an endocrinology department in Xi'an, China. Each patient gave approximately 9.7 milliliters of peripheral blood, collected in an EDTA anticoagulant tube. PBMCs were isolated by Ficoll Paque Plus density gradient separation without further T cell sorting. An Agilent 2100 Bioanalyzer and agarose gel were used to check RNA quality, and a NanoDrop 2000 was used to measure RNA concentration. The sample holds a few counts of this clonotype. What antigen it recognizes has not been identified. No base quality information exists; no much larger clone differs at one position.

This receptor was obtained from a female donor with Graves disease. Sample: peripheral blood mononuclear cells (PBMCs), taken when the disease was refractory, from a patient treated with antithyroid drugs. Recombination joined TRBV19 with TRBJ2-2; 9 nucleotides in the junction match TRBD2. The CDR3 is CASSVSSGIITGELFF. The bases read TGTGCCAGTTCAGTCTCTAGCGGGATCATCACCGGGGAGCTGTTTTTT.